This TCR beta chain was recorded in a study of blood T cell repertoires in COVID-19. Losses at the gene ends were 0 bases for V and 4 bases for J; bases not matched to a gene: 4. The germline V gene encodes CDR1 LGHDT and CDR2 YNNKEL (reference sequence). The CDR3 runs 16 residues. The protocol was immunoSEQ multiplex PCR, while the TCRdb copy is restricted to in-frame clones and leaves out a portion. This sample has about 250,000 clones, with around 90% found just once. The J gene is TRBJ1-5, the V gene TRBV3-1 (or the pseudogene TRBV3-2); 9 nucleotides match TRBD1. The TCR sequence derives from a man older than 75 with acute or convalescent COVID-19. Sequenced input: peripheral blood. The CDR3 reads CASSQEGGTGNQPQHF. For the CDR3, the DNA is TGTGCCAGCAGCCAAGAAGGCGGGACAGGGAATCAGCCCCAGCATTTT.